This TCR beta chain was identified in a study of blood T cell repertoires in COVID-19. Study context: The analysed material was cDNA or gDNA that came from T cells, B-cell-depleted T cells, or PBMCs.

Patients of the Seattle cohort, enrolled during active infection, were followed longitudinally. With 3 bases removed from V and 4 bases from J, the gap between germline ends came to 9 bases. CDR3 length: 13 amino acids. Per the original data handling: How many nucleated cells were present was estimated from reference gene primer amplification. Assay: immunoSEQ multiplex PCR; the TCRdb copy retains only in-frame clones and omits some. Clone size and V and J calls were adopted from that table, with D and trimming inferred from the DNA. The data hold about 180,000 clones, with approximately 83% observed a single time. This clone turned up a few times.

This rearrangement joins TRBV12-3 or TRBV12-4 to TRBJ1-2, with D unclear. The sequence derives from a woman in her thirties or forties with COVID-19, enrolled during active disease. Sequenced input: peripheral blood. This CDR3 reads CASSLYPSYGYTF. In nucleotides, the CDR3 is TGTGCCAGCAGTTTGTATCCCTCCTATGGCTACACCTTC.